The 27 T cell receptor beta chains reported below all come from one sample, sequenced in a study of blood T cell repertoires in COVID-19. Sequencing was performed with immunoSEQ multiplex PCR; in TCRdb, only in-frame clones are kept and a portion is missing. Of over 250,000 clones listed, 90% are singletons. What was sequenced was PBMCs or T cells enriched from blood (not recorded which). The receptors stem from a man aged 55 to 70 who had recovered from COVID-19.

The J gene is TRBJ2-2, the V gene TRBV3-1 (or the pseudogene TRBV3-2), with 12 bases identical to TRBD1. The CDR3 is made up of 14 amino acids. V lost 6 bases to trimming and J lost 6 bases; unmatched junction nucleotides: 2. Germline V lookup: CDR1 LGHDT, CDR2 YNNKEL (reference sequence). DNA of the CDR3: TGTGCCAGCAGGGGACAGGGGGCGCCCGGGGAGCTGTTTTTT. Translating it yields CASRGQGAPGELFF.

V is TRBV7-8 and J is TRBJ1-5; 10 bases are shared with TRBD1. The junction had 7 bases not matched to a gene; V was cut back by 5 bases and J by 3 bases. The germline CDR1 and CDR2 sequences are SGHVS and FQNEAQ. The CDR3 contains 16 residues. This CDR3 is CASSKGTGASNQPQHF. The CDR3 DNA is TGTGCCAGCAGCAAAGGGACAGGGGCGTCCAATCAGCCCCAGCATTTT.

This clone has a single count. The chain joins TRBV5-8 to TRBJ2-1, with TRBD1 identical over 9 bases. Germline V gives CDR1 SGHTS, CDR2 YDEGEE. Germline trimming cut 2 bases from V and 4 bases from J; bases unmatched to any gene: 7. This CDR3 is 16 amino acids long. The DNA for the CDR3 is TGTGCCAGCAGCTTCCTTTCGACAGGGGGATACAATGAGCAGTTCTTC. Protein sequence: CASSFLSTGGYNEQFF.

This chain connects TRBV6-1 to TRBJ1-6, with D possibly TRBD1 on 5 matching bases. Germline V gene lookup returns CDR1 MNHNS and CDR2 SASEGT. CDR3 length: 13 residues. V lost 3 bases and J lost 7, with 7 bases in between. Written as DNA, the CDR3 is TGTGCCAGCAGTGATGACAGAAATTCACCCCTCCACTTT. Translating it yields CASSDDRNSPLHF.

The rearrangement links TRBV9 to TRBJ2-2; no clear D gene. This CDR3 contains 15 residues. The ends were cut back, 4 bases at V and 1 base at J, with 11 bases in the middle. Germline V gene data show CDR1 as SGDLS and CDR2 as YYNGEE. The CDR3, as DNA: TGTGCCAGCAGCCGTACGGGTTTGAACACCGGGGAGCTGTTTTTT. The encoded protein is CASSRTGLNTGELFF.

The V gene is TRBV9, the J gene TRBJ2-1, with 7 bases aligning to TRBD2. This CDR3 is built from 14 residues. Germline assignment: CDR1 SGDLS and CDR2 YYNGEE. After removal of 4 bases from V and 7 bases from J, the junction contained 8 bases not matched to a gene. The CDR3 region has the DNA TGTGCCAGCAGCCCGCCGGGGAGGGTTAATGAGCAGTTCTTC. Protein sequence: CASSPPGRVNEQFF.

The rearrangement joins TRBV9 to TRBJ2-7; D perhaps matches TRBD1 (6 bases). V was pared by 0 bases and J by 7 bases, with 20 bases between. The germline CDR1 and CDR2 sequences are SGDLS and YYNGEE. The CDR3 is made up of 16 amino acids. The CDR3 DNA reads TGTGCCAGCAGCGTAGTCCCTACAGGGAGTACGAATGAGCAGTACTTC. As protein: CASSVVPTGSTNEQYF.

As DNA, the CDR3 is TGTGCCAGCAGCATAGGCTGGACGGGAGGGGAGCAGTTCTTC. Residues: CASSIGWTGGEQFF. The chain couples TRBV7-2 to TRBJ2-1, with 8 bases that match TRBD2. The CDR3 is made up of 14 amino acids. V shed 5 bases, J shed 10 bases, and the junction held 10 bases outside the gene matches. CDR1 is SGHTA, CDR2 FQGNSA, per germline.

CDR3 in amino acids: CATSDPAATYEQYF. CDR3 in DNA: TGTGCCACCAGTGATCCAGCGGCTACCTACGAGCAGTACTTC. This chain connects TRBV24-1 to TRBJ2-7, with TRBD2 as a possible D gene (5 bases). Looked up from germline, CDR1 is KGHDR and CDR2 is SFDVKD. CDR3 size: 14 residues. The V gene lost 3 bases and the J gene lost 2 bases, with 10 bases spanning the gap.

This chain uses TRBV5-1 with TRBJ2-3; D is unresolved. V lost 0 bases, J lost 2 bases, and 10 bases lay in between. CDR1 is SGHRS and CDR2 is YFSETQ in the germline V gene. There are 15 residues in the CDR3. CDR3 sequence: CASSLAELTTDTQYF. The CDR3 region has the DNA TGCGCCAGCAGCTTGGCCGAACTTACCACAGATACGCAGTATTTT.

The rearrangement links TRBV19 to TRBJ1-5; D is undetermined. Between the trimmed V and J ends, which lost 5 bases and 0 bases, there was a span of 8 bases. This CDR3 is 14 amino acids long. CDR1 and CDR2 from the germline V gene are LNHDA and SQIVND (reference sequence). The CDR3 DNA sequence: TGTGCCAGTAGTTCCCTCTATAGCAATCAGCCCCAGCATTTT. It is translated as CASSSLYSNQPQHF.

The rearrangement uses TRBV6-4 and TRBJ1-6; D may be TRBD1 (5 bases). The length of the CDR3 is 13 residues. Trimming left V 8 bases short and J 7 bases short, with 12 bases between. The germline V gene has CDR1 MRHNA and CDR2 SNTAGT. DNA of the CDR3: TGTGCCAGCCGACAGACAATCAATTCACCCCTCCACTTT. Its protein is CASRQTINSPLHF.

The chain couples TRBV6-4 to TRBJ2-1; TRBD2 matches at 9 bases. The CDR3 sequence is 17 residues long. Germline-derived CDR1 and CDR2 are MRHNA and SNTAGT. Unmatched junction bases numbered 7, after V lost 4 bases and J lost 0 bases. The CDR3 sequence: CASSVTREGLSYNEQFF. DNA of the CDR3: TGTGCCAGCAGTGTAACGCGGGAGGGCCTCTCCTACAATGAGCAGTTCTTC.

The gene calls are TRBV10-3 and TRBJ2-7, with D possibly TRBD2 on 5 matching bases. The CDR3 runs to 14 residues. V dropped 7 bases and J dropped 0 bases, with 13 bases sitting between them. Germline-derived CDR1 and CDR2 are ENHRY and SYGVKD. CDR3 coding DNA: TGTGCCATCAACGAGGGTGGCAGCTCCTACGAGCAGTACTTC. This gives the protein CAINEGGSSYEQYF.

The chain employs TRBV6-6 and TRBJ1-3; 8 bases align to TRBD1. There are 14 residues in the CDR3. V lost 6 bases and J lost 7; bases outside the gene matches: 8. Germline V CDR1 and CDR2: MNHNY, SVGAGI (reference sequence). CDR3 sequence (DNA): TGTGCCAGCAGCTCCGGGACAGGAGGCAACACCATATATTTT. Translation gives CASSSGTGGNTIYF.

The chain joins TRBV30 to TRBJ1-5; 8 nucleotides align to TRBD1. The ends lost 5 bases at V and 6 bases at J; junction bases unmatched: 6. Germline V gene data show CDR1 as GTSNPN and CDR2 as SVGIG (reference sequence). The CDR3 is 13 residues long. The CDR3 sequence is CAWETGGGQPQHF. As DNA, the CDR3 is TGTGCCTGGGAAACAGGGGGGGGTCAGCCCCAGCATTTT.

The chain couples TRBV7-2 to TRBJ2-7, with a tentative D call TRBD2 (5 bases). The CDR3 is 14 residues long. V was pared by 5 bases and J by 7 bases, with 18 bases between. Germline V gene sequence: CDR1 SGHTA, CDR2 FQGNSA. The CDR3 bases are TGTGCCAGCAGCCAAGGGAGAGGTGGGCAGGAGCAGTACTTC. This gives the protein CASSQGRGGQEQYF.

This chain joins TRBV12-3 or TRBV12-4 and TRBJ1-2; 9 bases align to TRBD1. V dropped 7 bases and J dropped 7; count of bases not matched to a gene: 7. The CDR3 length is 13 residues. CDR3 nucleotides: TGTGCCAGCAACACACAGGGGGCGCTTGGCTACACCTTC. Its translation: CASNTQGALGYTF.

This chain links TRBV30 with TRBJ1-3; no clear D gene. Per germline, CDR1 GTSNPN and CDR2 SVGIG (reference sequence). V gave up 7 bases and J gave up 0 bases, with 13 bases separating them. The CDR3 is 14 amino acids. The DNA of the CDR3 is TGTGCCTTTCAGAGGGCTCGCTCTGGAAACACCATATATTTT. It yields the protein CAFQRARSGNTIYF.

The genes are TRBV11-2 and TRBJ2-7; 9 bases match TRBD2. J was trimmed by 4 bases and V by 3 bases; bases with no gene match: 10. The germline V gene has CDR1 SGHAT and CDR2 FQNNGV. This CDR3 comprises 16 residues. The CDR3 protein is CASSFGGRVIGYEQYF. CDR3 nucleotide sequence: TGTGCCAGCAGCTTCGGCGGGAGGGTCATCGGGTACGAGCAGTACTTC.

The V gene is TRBV7-3, the J gene TRBJ1-5, with a possible D match to TRBD1 (6 bases). CDR1 is SGHTA, CDR2 FQGTGA, per germline. The V end lost 1 base, the J end lost 3 bases, and 10 bases lay between the germline ends. CDR3 length: 15 amino acids. The CDR3 bases are TGTGCCAGCAGCTTAAAGGGGGACACCAATCAGCCCCAGCATTTT. Its translation: CASSLKGDTNQPQHF.

The chain links TRBV11-2 to TRBJ2-7; tentative D call: TRBD2 (5 bases). The CDR3 is 14 amino acids. Germline lookup yields CDR1 SGHAT and CDR2 FQNNGV. V shed 5 bases and J shed 3 bases, with 14 bases lying between them. CDR3 sequence (DNA): TGTGCCAGCAGCCCCAGGACTGGGAGCTACGAGCAGTACTTC. Residues: CASSPRTGSYEQYF. The full variable domain, its missing parts supplied by reference TRBV11-2 and TRBJ2-7, is EAGVAQSPRYKIIEKRQSVAFWCNPISGHATLYWYQQILGQGPKLLIQFQNNGVVDDSQLPKDRFSAERLKGVDSTLKIQPAKLEDSAVYLCASSPRTGSYEQYFGPGTRLTVT.

This clone was detected a few times. The chain links TRBV2 to TRBJ1-1; the D gene is possibly TRBD1 (5 bases). Trimming stripped 2 bases from V and 6 bases from J, with 16 bases between. Germline assignment: CDR1 SNHLY and CDR2 FYNNEI. The CDR3 totals 15 residues. The CDR3 coding sequence is TGTGCCAGCAGTGAAAGTGGGTGGGGACTTGCTGAAGCTTTCTTT. This translates into CASSESGWGLAEAFF.

V is TRBV7-9 and J is TRBJ2-7, with 7 positions matching TRBD1. With 5 bases clipped from V and 2 bases from J, the junction kept 3 bases outside the gene matches. This CDR3 contains 13 residues. CDR1 and CDR2 (germline): SEHNR, FQNEAQ (reference sequence). The CDR3 sequence is CASSTGTAYEQYF. The CDR3 DNA follows: TGTGCCAGCAGCACCGGGACAGCCTACGAGCAGTACTTC.

The chain is built from TRBV6-5 and TRBJ2-7, with 8 bases fitting TRBD1. V dropped 0 bases and J dropped 4; count of bases not matched to a gene: 8. The CDR3 spans 16 residues. Germline CDR1 is MNHEY and CDR2 is SVGAGI. The CDR3 loop reads CASSYSGTGFIYEQYF. The DNA for the CDR3 is TGTGCCAGCAGTTACTCAGGGACAGGATTCATTTACGAGCAGTACTTC.

V and J are TRBV30 and TRBJ1-3; D ambiguous. Germline values: CDR1 GTSNPN, CDR2 SVGIG (reference sequence). This CDR3 spans 13 amino acids. Deletions cut 7 bases from V and 0 bases from J, with 10 bases between. The CDR3 DNA reads TGTGCCTCGGACTGGAGCTCTGGAAACACCATATATTTT. It is translated as CASDWSSGNTIYF.

The J gene is TRBJ1-5, the V gene TRBV18; weak D call: TRBD1 (5 bases). There are 15 residues in the CDR3. Germline-derived CDR1 and CDR2 are KGHSH and LQKENI. V dropped 6 bases and J dropped 4 bases, with 16 bases sitting between them. The CDR3 DNA is TGTGCCAGCTCGCCCGCTGCCAGGGTTAATCAGCCCCAGCATTTT. Its protein is CASSPAARVNQPQHF.